This T cell receptor (beta chain) was recorded in a study of T cells in Graves' hyperthyroidism and ophthalmopathy. From RNA transcripts, TCR beta CDR3 regions were amplified. During a first-round RT-PCR of the TCR CDR3, the HTBI primer set was used. A single record per CDR3 protein comes from TCRdb applying MiXCR to the multiplex PCR reads. The sample gives 700,000 or so distinct CDR3 sequences, about 15% of which show up once; roughly 8% is in the top ten. The V and J ends lost 4 bases and 4 bases, in that order; junction bases with no gene match: 11. Germline CDR1 KGHDR, CDR2 SFDVKD. The CDR3 totals 17 residues.

The rearrangement links TRBV24-1 to TRBJ2-7; 11 nucleotides agree with TRBD1. Sequencing used blood. The sequence was obtained from a young man with Graves' hyperthyroidism. CDR3 in amino acids: CATSDTPGTGGTYEQYF. The CDR3, as DNA: TGTGCCACCAGTGACACCCCCGGGACAGGGGGAACTTACGAGCAGTACTTC.